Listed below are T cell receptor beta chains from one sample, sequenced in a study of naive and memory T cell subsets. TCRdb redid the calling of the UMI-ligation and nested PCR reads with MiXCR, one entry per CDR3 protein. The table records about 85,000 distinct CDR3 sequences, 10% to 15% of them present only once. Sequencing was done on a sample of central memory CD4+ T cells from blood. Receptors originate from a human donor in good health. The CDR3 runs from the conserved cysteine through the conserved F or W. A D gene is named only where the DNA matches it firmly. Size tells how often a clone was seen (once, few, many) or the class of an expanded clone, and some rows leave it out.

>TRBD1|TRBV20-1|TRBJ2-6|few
CSANGPGQRAFSGANVLTF
TGCAGTGCTAACGGACCGGGACAGAGGGCCTTCTCTGGGGCCAACGTCCTGACTTTC
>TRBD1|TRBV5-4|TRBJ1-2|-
CASSSGTGLSYGYTF
TGTGCCAGCAGCTCCGGGACAGGACTATCCTATGGCTACACCTTC
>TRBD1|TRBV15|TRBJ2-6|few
CATSKGDRAGANVLTF
TGTGCCACCAGCAAGGGAGACAGGGCTGGGGCCAACGTCCTGACTTTC
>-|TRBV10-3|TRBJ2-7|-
CAISESGKQYF
TGTGCCATCAGTGAGTCAGGGAAGCAGTACTTC
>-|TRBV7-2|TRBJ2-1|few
CASTVGRGTGNEQFF
TGTGCCAGCACCGTCGGTAGGGGTACAGGGAATGAGCAGTTCTTC
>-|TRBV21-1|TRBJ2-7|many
CASSKVTVLSYEQYF
TGTGCCAGCAGCAAAGTCACAGTTCTATCCTACGAGCAGTACTTC
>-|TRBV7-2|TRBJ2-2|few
CASSLSLPGELFF
TGTGCCAGCAGCTTAAGCCTCCCCGGGGAGCTGTTTTTT
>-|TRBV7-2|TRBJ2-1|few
CASSLKAGFGSYNEQFF
TGTGCCAGCAGCTTAAAGGCAGGTTTTGGTTCCTACAATGAGCAGTTCTTC
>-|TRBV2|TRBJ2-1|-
CASREREIGRYEQFF
TGTGCCAGCAGGGAGAGGGAGATCGGGCGTTATGAGCAGTTCTTC
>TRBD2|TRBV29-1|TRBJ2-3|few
CSVENLRLAGGTQYF
TGCAGCGTTGAAAACTTGAGACTAGCGGGCGGAACGCAGTATTTT
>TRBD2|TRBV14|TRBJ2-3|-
CASSQERGRSGTDTQYF
TGTGCCAGCAGCCAAGAACGCGGGAGGAGTGGGACAGATACGCAGTATTTT
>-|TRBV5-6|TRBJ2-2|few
CASSYGLTNTGELFF
TGTGCCAGCAGCTATGGACTTACGAACACCGGGGAGCTGTTTTTT
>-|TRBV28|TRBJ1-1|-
CASSLYRAPGRAGVNTEAFF
TGTGCCAGCAGTTTATATCGGGCCCCGGGGCGGGCAGGTGTGAACACTGAAGCTTTCTTT
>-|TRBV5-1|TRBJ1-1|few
CASSLEEVGLTEAFF
TGCGCCAGCAGCTTGGAGGAGGTAGGGCTAACTGAAGCTTTCTTT
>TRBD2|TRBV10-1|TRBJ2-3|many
CASSRSSGTTDTQYF
TGCGCCAGCAGTCGTTCTAGCGGGACGACAGATACGCAGTATTTT
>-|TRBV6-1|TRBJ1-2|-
CASSERDYGYTF
TGTGCCAGCAGTGAAAGGGACTATGGCTACACCTTC
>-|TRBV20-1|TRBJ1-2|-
CSARNQVGYTF
TGCAGTGCTAGGAACCAGGTTGGCTACACCTTC
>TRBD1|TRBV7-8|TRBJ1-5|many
CASSLLFGTGSYQPQHF
TGTGCCAGCAGCTTACTTTTTGGGACAGGCAGTTATCAGCCCCAGCATTTT
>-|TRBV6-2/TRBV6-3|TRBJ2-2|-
CAISDRAYSGELFF
TGTGCCATTTCCGACCGGGCCTACTCCGGGGAGCTGTTTTTT
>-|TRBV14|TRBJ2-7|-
CASSQDSADRALQQYF
TGTGCCAGCAGCCAAGATTCGGCAGATCGAGCCTTACAGCAGTACTTC
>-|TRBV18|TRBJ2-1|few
CASSSTSDEQFF
TGTGCCAGCTCATCGACATCCGATGAGCAGTTCTTC
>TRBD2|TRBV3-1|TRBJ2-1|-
CASSQGGGRAYEQFF
TGTGCCAGCAGCCAAGGGGGCGGGAGGGCCTATGAGCAGTTCTTC
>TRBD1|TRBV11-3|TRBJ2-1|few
CASSPGQGGYNEQFF
TGTGCCAGCAGCCCGGGACAGGGCGGCTACAATGAGCAGTTCTTC
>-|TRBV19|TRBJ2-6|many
CASTYGANVLTF
TGTGCCAGTACTTACGGGGCCAACGTCCTGACTTTC
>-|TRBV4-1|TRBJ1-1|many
CASSLLARNTEAFF
TGCGCCAGCAGCCTCCTTGCGCGAAACACTGAAGCTTTCTTT
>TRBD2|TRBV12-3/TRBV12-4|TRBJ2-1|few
CASSFSVWGLAEGSYNEQFF
TGTGCCAGCAGTTTTTCTGTGTGGGGACTAGCGGAGGGATCCTACAATGAGCAGTTCTTC
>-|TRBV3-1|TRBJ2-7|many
CASSRGEIYEQYF
TGTGCCAGCAGCCGCGGGGAGATCTACGAGCAGTACTTC
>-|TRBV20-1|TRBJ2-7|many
CSARDWRGAGEQYF
TGCAGTGCTAGAGACTGGAGGGGCGCGGGAGAGCAGTACTTC
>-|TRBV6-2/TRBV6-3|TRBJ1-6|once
CASSHELDRPPLHF
TGTGCCAGCAGCCACGAGTTGGACCGGCCACCCCTCCACTTT
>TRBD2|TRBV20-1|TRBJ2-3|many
CSARRLAGDGGTGTDTQYF
TGCAGTGCTAGAAGACTAGCGGGAGATGGGGGGACGGGCACAGATACGCAGTATTTT
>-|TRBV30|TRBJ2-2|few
CAWIGPGLVFF
TGTGCCTGGATTGGTCCCGGGTTGGTGTTTTTT
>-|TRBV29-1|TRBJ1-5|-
CSVGWGSDQPQHF
TGCAGCGTTGGGTGGGGGTCCGATCAGCCCCAGCATTTT
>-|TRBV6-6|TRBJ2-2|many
CASSRDVANTGELFF
TGTGCCAGCAGTAGGGACGTTGCGAACACCGGGGAGCTGTTTTTT
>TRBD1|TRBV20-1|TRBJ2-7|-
CSARDTRAQGLHYEQYF
TGCAGTGCTAGAGATACACGGGCACAGGGGCTCCACTATGAGCAGTACTTC
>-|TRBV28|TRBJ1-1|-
CASSARDEAFF
TGTGCCAGCAGTGCAAGGGATGAAGCTTTCTTT
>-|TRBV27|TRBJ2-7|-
CASSLDVGSYEQYF
TGTGCCAGCAGTTTAGACGTGGGGTCCTACGAGCAGTACTTC
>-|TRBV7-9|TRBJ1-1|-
CASSRDGENTEAFF
TGTGCCAGCAGCCGCGACGGAGAGAACACTGAAGCTTTCTTT
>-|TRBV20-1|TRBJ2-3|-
CSAPRGVTDTQYF
TGCAGTGCCCCGCGGGGCGTTACAGATACGCAGTATTTT
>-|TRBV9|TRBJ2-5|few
CASSVGGIGGETQYF
TGTGCCAGCAGCGTAGGAGGGATAGGAGGGGAGACCCAGTACTTC
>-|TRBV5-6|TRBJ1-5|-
CASSFSGTGYSNQPQHF
TGTGCCAGCAGCTTCTCCGGGACCGGGTATAGCAATCAGCCCCAGCATTTT
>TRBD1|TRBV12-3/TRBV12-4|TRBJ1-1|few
CASRGQTNTEAFF
TGTGCCAGCAGGGGACAGACGAACACTGAAGCTTTCTTT
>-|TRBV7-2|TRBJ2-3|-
CASSVGGDTQYF
TGTGCCAGCAGCGTCGGGGGAGATACGCAGTATTTT
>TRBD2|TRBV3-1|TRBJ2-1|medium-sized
CASSLPRLAGGFSDEQFF
TGTGCCAGCAGCCTACCTCGACTAGCGGGAGGGTTTAGCGATGAGCAGTTCTTC
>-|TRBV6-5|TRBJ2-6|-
CASSSGAISGANVLTF
TGTGCCAGCAGTTCAGGGGCCATCTCTGGGGCCAACGTCCTGACTTTC
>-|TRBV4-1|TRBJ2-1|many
CASSQAGLRYNEQFF
TGCGCCAGCAGCCAAGCGGGACTGCGCTACAATGAGCAGTTCTTC
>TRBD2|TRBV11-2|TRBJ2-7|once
CASSLFPGTSGAFSYEQYF
TGTGCCAGCAGCTTATTCCCAGGGACTAGCGGGGCCTTCTCCTACGAGCAGTACTTC
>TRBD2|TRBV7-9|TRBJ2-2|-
CASSSIAGINTGELFF
TGTGCCAGCAGCTCCATAGCGGGGATAAACACCGGGGAGCTGTTTTTT
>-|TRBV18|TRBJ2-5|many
CASSPDSQETQYF
TGTGCCAGCTCGCCGGACAGCCAAGAGACCCAGTACTTC
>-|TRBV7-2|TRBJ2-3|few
CASSLTGASDTQYF
TGTGCCAGCAGCTTAACGGGGGCCTCAGATACGCAGTATTTT
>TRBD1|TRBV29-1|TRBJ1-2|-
CSVDKTGEVSGYTF
TGCAGCGTGGATAAAACAGGGGAAGTTTCTGGCTACACCTTC
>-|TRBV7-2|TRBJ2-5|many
CASSQLGARSQYF
TGTGCCAGCAGCCAACTGGGGGCAAGGTCCCAGTACTTC
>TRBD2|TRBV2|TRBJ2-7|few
CASRAGLVTYEQYF
TGTGCCAGCAGAGCGGGACTAGTGACCTACGAGCAGTACTTC